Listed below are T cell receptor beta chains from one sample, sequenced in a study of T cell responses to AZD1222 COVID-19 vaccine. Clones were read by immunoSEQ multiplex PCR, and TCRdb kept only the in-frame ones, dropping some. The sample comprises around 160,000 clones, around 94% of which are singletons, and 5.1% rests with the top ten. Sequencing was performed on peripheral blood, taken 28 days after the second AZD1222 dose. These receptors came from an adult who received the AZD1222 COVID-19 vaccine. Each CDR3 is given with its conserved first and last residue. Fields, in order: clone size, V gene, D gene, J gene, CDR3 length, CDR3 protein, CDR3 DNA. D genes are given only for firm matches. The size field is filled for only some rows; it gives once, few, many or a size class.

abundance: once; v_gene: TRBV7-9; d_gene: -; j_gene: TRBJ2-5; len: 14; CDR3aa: CASSLQGPQETQYF; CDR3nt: TGTGCCAGCAGCTTACAGGGACCCCAAGAGACCCAGTACTTC
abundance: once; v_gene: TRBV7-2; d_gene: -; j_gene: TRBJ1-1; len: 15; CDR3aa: CASSLSGTANTEAFF; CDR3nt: TGTGCCAGCAGCTTATCCGGGACGGCGAACACTGAAGCTTTCTTT
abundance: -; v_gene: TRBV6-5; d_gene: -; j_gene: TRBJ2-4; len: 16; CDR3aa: CASSYMGQGAKNIQYF; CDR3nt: TGTGCCAGCAGTTACATGGGGCAGGGGGCCAAAAACATTCAGTACTTC
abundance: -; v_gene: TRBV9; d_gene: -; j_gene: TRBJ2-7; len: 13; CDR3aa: CASSPSPTYEQYF; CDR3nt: TGTGCCAGCAGCCCCTCGCCCACCTACGAGCAGTACTTC
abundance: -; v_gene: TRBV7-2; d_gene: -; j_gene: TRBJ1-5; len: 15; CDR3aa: CASSFQAGARQPQHF; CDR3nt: TGTGCCAGCAGCTTCCAGGCGGGGGCACGGCAGCCCCAGCATTTT
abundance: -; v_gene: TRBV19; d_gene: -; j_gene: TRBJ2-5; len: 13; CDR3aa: CASSMQQRETQYF; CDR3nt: TGTGCCAGTAGTATGCAACAGAGAGAGACCCAGTACTTC
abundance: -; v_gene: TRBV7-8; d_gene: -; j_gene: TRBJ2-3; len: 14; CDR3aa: CASSEAVTKDTQYF; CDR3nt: TGTGCCAGCAGCGAAGCCGTGACCAAAGATACGCAGTATTTT
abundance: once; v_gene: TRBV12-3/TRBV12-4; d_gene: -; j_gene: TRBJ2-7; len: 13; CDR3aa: CASSLLSNYEQYF; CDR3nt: TGTGCCAGCAGTTTATTATCGAACTACGAGCAGTACTTC
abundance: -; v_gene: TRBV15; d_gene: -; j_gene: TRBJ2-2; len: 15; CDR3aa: CATSATPRGIGELFF; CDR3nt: TGTGCCACCAGCGCCACTCCCCGTGGGATCGGGGAGCTGTTTTTT
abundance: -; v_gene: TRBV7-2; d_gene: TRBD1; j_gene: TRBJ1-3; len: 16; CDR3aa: CASSLSRGVGGNTIYF; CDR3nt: TGTGCCAGCAGCTTATCCAGGGGGGTCGGCGGAAACACCATATATTTT
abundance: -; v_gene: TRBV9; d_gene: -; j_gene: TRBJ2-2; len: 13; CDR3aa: CASSPPLRGELFF; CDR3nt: TGTGCCAGCAGCCCTCCCCTTCGCGGGGAGCTGTTTTTT
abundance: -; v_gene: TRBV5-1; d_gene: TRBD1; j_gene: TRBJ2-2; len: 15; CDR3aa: CASSTGQGSTGELFF; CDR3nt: TGCGCCAGCAGCACGGGACAGGGGAGCACCGGGGAGCTGTTTTTT
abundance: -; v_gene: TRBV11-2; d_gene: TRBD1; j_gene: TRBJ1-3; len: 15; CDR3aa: CASSPQGASGNTIYF; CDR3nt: TGTGCCAGCAGTCCTCAGGGGGCCTCTGGAAACACCATATATTTT
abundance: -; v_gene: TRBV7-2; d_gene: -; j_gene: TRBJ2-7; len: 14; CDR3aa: CASSIRDLSYEQYF; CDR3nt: TGTGCCAGCAGCATCCGGGACTTGAGCTACGAGCAGTACTTC
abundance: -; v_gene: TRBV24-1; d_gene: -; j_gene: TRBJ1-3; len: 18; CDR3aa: CATSDLLGRSSSGNTIYF; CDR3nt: TGTGCCACCAGTGATTTGCTGGGCAGATCAAGCTCTGGAAACACCATATATTTT
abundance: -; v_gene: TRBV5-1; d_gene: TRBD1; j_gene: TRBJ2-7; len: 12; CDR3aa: CASMGQGDEQYF; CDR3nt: TGCGCCAGCATGGGGCAGGGGGACGAGCAGTACTTC
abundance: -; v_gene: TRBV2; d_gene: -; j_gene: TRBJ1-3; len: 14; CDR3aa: CASSTILSGNTIYF; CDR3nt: TGTGCCAGCAGCACAATACTATCTGGAAACACCATATATTTT
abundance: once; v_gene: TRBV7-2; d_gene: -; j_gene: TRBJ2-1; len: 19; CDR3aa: CASSLGLRRTLPQIGEQFF; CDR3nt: TGTGCCAGCAGCTTAGGCCTACGTAGGACCCTTCCTCAAATCGGTGAGCAGTTCTTC
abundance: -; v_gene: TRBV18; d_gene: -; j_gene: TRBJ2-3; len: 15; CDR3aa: CASSPRRGITDTQYF; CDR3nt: TGTGCCAGCTCACCTAGACGGGGGATCACAGATACGCAGTATTTT
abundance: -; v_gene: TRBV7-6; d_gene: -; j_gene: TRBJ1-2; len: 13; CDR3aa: CASSLPQGYGYTF; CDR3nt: TGTGCCAGCAGCTTACCACAGGGCTATGGCTACACCTTC
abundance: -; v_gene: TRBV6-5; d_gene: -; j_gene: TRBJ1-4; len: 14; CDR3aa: CASSYEGMGEKLFF; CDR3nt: TGTGCCAGCAGTTACGAGGGGATGGGTGAAAAACTGTTTTTT